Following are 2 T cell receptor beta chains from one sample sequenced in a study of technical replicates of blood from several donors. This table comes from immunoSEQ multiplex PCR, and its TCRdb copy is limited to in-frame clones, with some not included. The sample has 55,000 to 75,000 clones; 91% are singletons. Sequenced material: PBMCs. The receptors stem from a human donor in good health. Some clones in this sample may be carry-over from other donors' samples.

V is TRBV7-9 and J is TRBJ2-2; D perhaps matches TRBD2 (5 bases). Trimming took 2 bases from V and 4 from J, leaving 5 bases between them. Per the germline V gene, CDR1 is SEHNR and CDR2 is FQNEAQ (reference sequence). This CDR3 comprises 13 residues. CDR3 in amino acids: CASSLRGTGELFF. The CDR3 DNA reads TGTGCCAGCAGCTTACGGGGCACCGGGGAGCTGTTTTTT.

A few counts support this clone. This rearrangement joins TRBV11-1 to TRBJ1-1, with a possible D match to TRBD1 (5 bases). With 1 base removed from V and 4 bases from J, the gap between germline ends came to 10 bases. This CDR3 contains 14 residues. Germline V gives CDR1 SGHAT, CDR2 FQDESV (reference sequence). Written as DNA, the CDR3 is TGTGCCAGCAGCTTAGAGGCAGGGATCACTGAAGCTTTCTTT. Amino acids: CASSLEAGITEAFF.